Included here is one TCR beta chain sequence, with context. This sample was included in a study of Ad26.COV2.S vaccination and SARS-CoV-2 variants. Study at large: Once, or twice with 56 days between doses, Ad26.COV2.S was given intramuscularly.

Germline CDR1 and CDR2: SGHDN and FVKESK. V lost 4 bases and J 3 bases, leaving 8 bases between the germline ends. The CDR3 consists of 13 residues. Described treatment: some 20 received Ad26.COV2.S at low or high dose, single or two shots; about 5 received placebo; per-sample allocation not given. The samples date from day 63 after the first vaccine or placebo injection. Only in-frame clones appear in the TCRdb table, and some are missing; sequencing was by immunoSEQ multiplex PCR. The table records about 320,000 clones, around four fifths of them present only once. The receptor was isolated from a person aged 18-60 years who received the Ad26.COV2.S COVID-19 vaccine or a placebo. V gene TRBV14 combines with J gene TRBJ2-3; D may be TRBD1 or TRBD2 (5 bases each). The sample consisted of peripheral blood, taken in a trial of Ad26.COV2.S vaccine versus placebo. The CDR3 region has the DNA TGTGCCAGCAGCCGGGGGAATACAGATACGCAGTATTTT. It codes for CASSRGNTDTQYF.